Below, one TCR beta chain is given with its context. Its antigen is not identified. Donors were nominally healthy when sampled, though unrecorded immune exposures were likely. The sample is drawn from a study of cytomegalovirus exposure and HLA in healthy donors. Study results and limitations: The investigators catalogued under 200 TCR beta chains as cytomegalovirus-associated. As was reported, the classifier diagnosed cytomegalovirus status with high specificity and sensitivity.

Germline CDR1 and CDR2: SGHRS and YFSETQ. CDR3 size: 14 residues. V shed 3 bases and J shed 5 bases, with 14 bases lying between them. 60 Vbeta and 13 Jbeta primers were used in PCR. Measured with immunoSEQ multiplex PCR; TCRdb has only the in-frame clones, and not every one. Here the sample spans some 180,000 clones, more than 75% being singletons. The origin of this receptor is a middle-aged man in good health and CMV-seropositive. The chain carries TRBV5-1 and TRBJ1-2; no firm D call. Sequenced material: PBMCs. The CDR3: CASSSSPEQYGYTF. The CDR3 coding sequence is TGCGCCAGCAGCTCGTCCCCGGAGCAGTATGGCTACACCTTC.